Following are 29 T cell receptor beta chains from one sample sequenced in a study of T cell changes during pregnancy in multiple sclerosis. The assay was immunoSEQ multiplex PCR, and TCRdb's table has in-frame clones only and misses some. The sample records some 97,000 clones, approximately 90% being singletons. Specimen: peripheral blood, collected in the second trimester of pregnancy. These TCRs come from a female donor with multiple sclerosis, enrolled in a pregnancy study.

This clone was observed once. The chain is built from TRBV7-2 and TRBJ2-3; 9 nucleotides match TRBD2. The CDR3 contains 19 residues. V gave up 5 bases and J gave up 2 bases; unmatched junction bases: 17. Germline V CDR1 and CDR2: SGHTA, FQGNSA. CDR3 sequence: CASSLPVASSGDTTDTQYF. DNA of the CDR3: TGTGCCAGCAGCCTCCCAGTGGCATCTAGCGGGGATACCACAGATACGCAGTATTTT.

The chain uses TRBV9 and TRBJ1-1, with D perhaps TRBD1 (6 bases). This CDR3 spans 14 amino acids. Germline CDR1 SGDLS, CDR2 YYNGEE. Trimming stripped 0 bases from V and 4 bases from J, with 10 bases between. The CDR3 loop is CASSVATGLTEAFF. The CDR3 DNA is TGTGCCAGCAGCGTAGCTACAGGGCTCACTGAAGCTTTCTTT.

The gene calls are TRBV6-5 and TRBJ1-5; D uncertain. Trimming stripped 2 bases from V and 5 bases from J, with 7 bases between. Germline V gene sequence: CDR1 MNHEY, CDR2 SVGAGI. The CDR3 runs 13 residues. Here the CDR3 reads CASSYRGHQPQHF. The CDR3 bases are TGTGCCAGCAGTTACCGCGGGCATCAGCCCCAGCATTTT.

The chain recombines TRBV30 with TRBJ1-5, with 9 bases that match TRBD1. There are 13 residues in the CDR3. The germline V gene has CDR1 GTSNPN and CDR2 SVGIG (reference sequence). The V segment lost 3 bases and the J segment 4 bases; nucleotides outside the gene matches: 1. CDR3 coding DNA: TGTGCCTGGAGCGGGACAGGGAATCAGCCCCAGCATTTT. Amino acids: CAWSGTGNQPQHF.

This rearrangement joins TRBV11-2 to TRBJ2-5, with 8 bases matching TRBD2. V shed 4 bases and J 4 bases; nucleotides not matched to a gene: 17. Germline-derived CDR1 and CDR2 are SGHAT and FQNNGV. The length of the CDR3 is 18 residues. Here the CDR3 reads CASSSPRGRLVVGETQYF. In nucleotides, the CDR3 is TGTGCCAGCAGCTCGCCCCGCGGGAGGTTGGTGGTTGGAGAGACCCAGTACTTC. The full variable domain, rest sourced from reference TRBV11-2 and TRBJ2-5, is EAGVAQSPRYKIIEKRQSVAFWCNPISGHATLYWYQQILGQGPKLLIQFQNNGVVDDSQLPKDRFSAERLKGVDSTLKIQPAKLEDSAVYLCASSSPRGRLVVGETQYFGPGTRLLVL.

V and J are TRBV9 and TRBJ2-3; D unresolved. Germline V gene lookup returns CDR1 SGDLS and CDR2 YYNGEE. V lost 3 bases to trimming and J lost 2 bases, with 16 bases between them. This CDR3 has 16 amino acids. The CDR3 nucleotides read TGTGCCAGCAGCGGAACAGCTTCACCGTCCACAGATACGCAGTATTTT. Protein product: CASSGTASPSTDTQYF. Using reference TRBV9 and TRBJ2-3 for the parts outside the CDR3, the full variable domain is DSGVTQTPKHLITATGQRVTLRCSPRSGDLSVYWYQQSLDQGLQFLIQYYNGEERAKGNILERFSAQQFPDLHSELNLSSLELGDSALYFCASSGTASPSTDTQYFGPGTRLTVL.

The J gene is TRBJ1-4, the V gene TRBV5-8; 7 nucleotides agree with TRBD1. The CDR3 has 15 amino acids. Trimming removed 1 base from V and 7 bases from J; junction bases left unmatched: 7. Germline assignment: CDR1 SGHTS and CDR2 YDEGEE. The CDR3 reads CASSLLGTAREKLFF. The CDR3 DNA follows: TGTGCCAGCAGCTTGCTCGGGACAGCTCGTGAAAAACTGTTTTTT.

The CDR3 sequence: CASSLQGQGAGQPQHF. CDR3 nucleotides: TGTGCCAGCAGCTTACAGGGACAGGGGGCCGGGCAGCCCCAGCATTTT. This chain connects TRBV7-2 to TRBJ1-5, with 12 bases lining up with TRBD1. Losses at the gene ends were 2 bases for V and 7 bases for J; bases not matched to a gene: 6. The CDR3 runs 16 residues. Looked up from germline, CDR1 is SGHTA and CDR2 is FQGNSA. The full variable domain, in which reference TRBV7-2 and TRBJ1-5 provide the parts outside the CDR3, is GAGVSQSPSNKVTEKGKDVELRCDPISGHTALYWYRQSLGQGLEFLIYFQGNSAPDKSGLPSDRFSAERTGGSVSTLTIQRTQQEDSAVYLCASSLQGQGAGQPQHFGDGTRLSIL.

The CDR3 protein is CASSPNRGRTDTQYF. CDR3 in DNA: TGTGCCAGCTCACCTAACCGGGGTCGCACAGATACGCAGTATTTT. The chain links TRBV18 to TRBJ2-3; the D gene is possibly TRBD2 (5 bases). The V end lost 3 bases, the J end lost 1 base, and 11 bases lay between the germline ends. The CDR3 covers 15 residues. Germline CDR1 and CDR2: KGHSH and LQKENI. Full variable domain (outside the CDR3, taken from reference TRBV18 and TRBJ2-3): NAGVMQNPRHLVRRRGQEARLRCSPMKGHSHVYWYRQLPEEGLKFMVYLQKENIIDESGMPKERFSAEFPKEGPSILRIQQVVRGDSAAYFCASSPNRGRTDTQYFGPGTRLTVL.

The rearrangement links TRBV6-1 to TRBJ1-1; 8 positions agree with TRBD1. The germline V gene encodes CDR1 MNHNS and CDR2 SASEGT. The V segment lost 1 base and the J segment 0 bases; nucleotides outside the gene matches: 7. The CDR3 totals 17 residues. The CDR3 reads CASSEVLDRGLNTEAFF. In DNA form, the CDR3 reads TGTGCCAGCAGTGAAGTCCTCGACAGGGGTCTGAACACTGAAGCTTTCTTT.

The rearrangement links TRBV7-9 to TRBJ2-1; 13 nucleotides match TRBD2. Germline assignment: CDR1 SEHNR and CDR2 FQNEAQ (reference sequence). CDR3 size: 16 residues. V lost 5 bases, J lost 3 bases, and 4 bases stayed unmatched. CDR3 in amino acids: CASSPRTSGGYNEQFF. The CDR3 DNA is TGTGCCAGCAGCCCCCGGACTAGCGGGGGCTACAATGAGCAGTTCTTC. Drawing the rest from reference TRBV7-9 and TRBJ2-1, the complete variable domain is DTGVSQNPRHKITKRGQNVTFRCDPISEHNRLYWYRQTLGQGPEFLTYFQNEAQLEKSRLLSDRFSAERPKGSFSTLEIQRTEQGDSAMYLCASSPRTSGGYNEQFFGPGTRLTVL.

This chain's CDR3 is CASSPRGVRTSYNEQFF. The CDR3 DNA reads as TGTGCCAGCAGCCCCCGGGGGGTTAGGACGTCCTACAATGAGCAGTTCTTC. The chain has TRBV7-9 and TRBJ2-1; 7 bases line up with TRBD2. The germline V gene encodes CDR1 SEHNR and CDR2 FQNEAQ (reference sequence). The CDR3 runs to 17 residues. V was clipped by 5 bases and J by 1 base; unmatched bases: 11.

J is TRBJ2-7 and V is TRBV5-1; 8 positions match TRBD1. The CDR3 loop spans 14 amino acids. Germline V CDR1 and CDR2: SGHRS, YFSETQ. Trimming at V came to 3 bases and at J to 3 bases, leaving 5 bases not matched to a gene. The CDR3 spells CASSSLDRGYEQYF. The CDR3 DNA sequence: TGCGCCAGCAGCTCGCTAGACAGGGGCTACGAGCAGTACTTC.

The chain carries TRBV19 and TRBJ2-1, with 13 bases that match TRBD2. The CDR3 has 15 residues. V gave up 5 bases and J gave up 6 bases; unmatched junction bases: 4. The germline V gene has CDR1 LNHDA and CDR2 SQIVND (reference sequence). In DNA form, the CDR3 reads TGTGCCAGTAGTCCCTGGACTAGCGGGAGCAATGAGCAGTTCTTC. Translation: CASSPWTSGSNEQFF. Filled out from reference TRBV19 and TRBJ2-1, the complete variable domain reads DGGITQSPKYLFRKEGQNVTLSCEQNLNHDAMYWYRQDPGQGLRLIYYSQIVNDFQKGDIAEGYSVSREKKESFPLTVTSAQKNPTAFYLCASSPWTSGSNEQFFGPGTRLTVL.

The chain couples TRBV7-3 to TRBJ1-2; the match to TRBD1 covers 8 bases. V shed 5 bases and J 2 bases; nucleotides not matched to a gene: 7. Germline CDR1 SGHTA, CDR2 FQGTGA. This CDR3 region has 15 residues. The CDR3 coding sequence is TGTGCCAGCAGCCTTTCAGGGGGCGGCAACTATGGCTACACCTTC. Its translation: CASSLSGGGNYGYTF.

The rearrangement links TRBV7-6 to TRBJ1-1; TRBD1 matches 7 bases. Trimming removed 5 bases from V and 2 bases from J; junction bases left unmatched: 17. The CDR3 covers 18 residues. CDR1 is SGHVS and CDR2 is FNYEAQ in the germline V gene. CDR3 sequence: CASSPNRGGGGPNTEAFF. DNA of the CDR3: TGTGCCAGCAGCCCCAACAGGGGTGGTGGTGGTCCAAACACTGAAGCTTTCTTT.

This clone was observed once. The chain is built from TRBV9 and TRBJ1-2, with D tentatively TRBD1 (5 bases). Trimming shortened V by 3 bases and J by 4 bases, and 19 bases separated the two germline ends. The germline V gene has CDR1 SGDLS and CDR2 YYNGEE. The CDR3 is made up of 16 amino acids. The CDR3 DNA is TGTGCCAGCAGCGCGGGGGGGGAGGGAATGGGCTATGGCTACACCTTC. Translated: CASSAGGEGMGYGYTF.

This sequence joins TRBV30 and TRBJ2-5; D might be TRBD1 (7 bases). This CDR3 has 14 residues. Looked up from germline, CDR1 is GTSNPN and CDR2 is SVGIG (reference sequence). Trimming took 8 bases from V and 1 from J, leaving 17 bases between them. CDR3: CASLRQGGQETQYF. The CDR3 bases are TGTGCCAGCCTACGACAGGGAGGCCAAGAGACCCAGTACTTC.

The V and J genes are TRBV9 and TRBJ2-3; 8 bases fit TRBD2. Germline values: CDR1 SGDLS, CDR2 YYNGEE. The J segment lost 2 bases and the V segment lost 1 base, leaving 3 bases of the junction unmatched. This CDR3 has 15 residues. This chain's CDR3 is CASSVSGGITDTQYF. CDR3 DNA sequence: TGTGCCAGCAGCGTAAGCGGGGGCATCACAGATACGCAGTATTTT.

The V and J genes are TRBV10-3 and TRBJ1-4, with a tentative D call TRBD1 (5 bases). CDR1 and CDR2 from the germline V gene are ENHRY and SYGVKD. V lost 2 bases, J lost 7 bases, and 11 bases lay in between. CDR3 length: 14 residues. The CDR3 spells CAISETGRSEKLFF. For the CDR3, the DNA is TGTGCCATCAGTGAGACAGGAAGGAGTGAAAAACTGTTTTTT.

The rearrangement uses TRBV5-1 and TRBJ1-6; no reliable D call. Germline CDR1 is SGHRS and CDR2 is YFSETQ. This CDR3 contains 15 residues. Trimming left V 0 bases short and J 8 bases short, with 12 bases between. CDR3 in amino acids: CASSLDSPPDSPLHF. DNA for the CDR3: TGCGCCAGCAGCTTGGATTCGCCCCCGGATTCACCCCTCCACTTT. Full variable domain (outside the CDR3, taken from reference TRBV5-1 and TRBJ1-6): KAGVTQTPRYLIKTRGQQVTLSCSPISGHRSVSWYQQTPGQGLQFLFEYFSETQRNKGNFPGRFSGRQFSNSRSEMNVSTLELGDSALYLCASSLDSPPDSPLHFGNGTRLTVT.

CDR3 sequence: CASSQASGLAAYNEQFF. DNA of the CDR3: TGCGCCAGCAGCCAAGCCTCGGGACTAGCGGCCTACAATGAGCAGTTCTTC. The rearrangement uses TRBV4-1 and TRBJ2-1; 11 bases are a match to TRBD2. CDR3 size: 17 residues. The V and J ends lost 1 base and 2 bases, in that order; junction bases with no gene match: 4. The germline V gene has CDR1 MGHRA and CDR2 YSYEKL.

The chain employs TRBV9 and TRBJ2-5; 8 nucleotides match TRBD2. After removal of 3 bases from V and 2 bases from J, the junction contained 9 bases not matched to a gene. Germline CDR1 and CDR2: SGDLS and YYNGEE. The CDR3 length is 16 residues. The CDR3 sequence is CASSAGAGVGQETQYF. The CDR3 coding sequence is TGTGCCAGCAGCGCCGGAGCGGGAGTTGGACAAGAGACCCAGTACTTC.

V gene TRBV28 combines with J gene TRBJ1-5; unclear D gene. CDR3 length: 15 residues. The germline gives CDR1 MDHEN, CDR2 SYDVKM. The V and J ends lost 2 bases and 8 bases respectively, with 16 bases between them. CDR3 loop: CASSLVARRKEPQHF. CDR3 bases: TGTGCCAGCAGTTTAGTGGCCAGGCGAAAAGAGCCCCAGCATTTT.

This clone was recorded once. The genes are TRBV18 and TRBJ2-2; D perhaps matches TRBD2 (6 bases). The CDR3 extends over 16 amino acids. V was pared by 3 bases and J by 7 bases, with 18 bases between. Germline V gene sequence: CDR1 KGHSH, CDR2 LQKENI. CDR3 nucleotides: TGTGCCAGCTCACCGGTATCCCTCACCGGGGGCGGGGAGCTGTTTTTT. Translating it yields CASSPVSLTGGGELFF.

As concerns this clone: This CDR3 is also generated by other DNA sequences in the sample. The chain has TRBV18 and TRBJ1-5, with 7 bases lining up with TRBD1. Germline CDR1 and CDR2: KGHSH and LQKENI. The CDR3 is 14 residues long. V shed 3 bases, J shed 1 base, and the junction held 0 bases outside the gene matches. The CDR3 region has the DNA TGTGCCAGCTCACCGGGACAGAGCAATCAGCCCCAGCATTTT. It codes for CASSPGQSNQPQHF.

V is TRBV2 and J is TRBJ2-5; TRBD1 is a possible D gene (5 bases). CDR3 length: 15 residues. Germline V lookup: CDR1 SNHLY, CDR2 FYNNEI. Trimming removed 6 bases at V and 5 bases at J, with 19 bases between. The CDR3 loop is CASSGTGIGSETQYF. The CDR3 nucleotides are TGTGCCAGCAGCGGAACAGGAATCGGGTCGGAGACCCAGTACTTC.

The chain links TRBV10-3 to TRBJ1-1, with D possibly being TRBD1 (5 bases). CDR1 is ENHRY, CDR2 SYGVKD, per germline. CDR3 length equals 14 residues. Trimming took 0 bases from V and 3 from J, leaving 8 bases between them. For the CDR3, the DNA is TGTGCCATCAGTGAGTCGTGGGGGGACACTGAAGCTTTCTTT. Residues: CAISESWGDTEAFF.

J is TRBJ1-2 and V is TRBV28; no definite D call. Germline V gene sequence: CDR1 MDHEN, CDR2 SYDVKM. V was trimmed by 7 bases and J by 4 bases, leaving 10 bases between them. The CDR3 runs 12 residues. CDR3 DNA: TGTGCCAGCAACGGGGAAACCTATGGCTACACCTTC. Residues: CASNGETYGYTF.